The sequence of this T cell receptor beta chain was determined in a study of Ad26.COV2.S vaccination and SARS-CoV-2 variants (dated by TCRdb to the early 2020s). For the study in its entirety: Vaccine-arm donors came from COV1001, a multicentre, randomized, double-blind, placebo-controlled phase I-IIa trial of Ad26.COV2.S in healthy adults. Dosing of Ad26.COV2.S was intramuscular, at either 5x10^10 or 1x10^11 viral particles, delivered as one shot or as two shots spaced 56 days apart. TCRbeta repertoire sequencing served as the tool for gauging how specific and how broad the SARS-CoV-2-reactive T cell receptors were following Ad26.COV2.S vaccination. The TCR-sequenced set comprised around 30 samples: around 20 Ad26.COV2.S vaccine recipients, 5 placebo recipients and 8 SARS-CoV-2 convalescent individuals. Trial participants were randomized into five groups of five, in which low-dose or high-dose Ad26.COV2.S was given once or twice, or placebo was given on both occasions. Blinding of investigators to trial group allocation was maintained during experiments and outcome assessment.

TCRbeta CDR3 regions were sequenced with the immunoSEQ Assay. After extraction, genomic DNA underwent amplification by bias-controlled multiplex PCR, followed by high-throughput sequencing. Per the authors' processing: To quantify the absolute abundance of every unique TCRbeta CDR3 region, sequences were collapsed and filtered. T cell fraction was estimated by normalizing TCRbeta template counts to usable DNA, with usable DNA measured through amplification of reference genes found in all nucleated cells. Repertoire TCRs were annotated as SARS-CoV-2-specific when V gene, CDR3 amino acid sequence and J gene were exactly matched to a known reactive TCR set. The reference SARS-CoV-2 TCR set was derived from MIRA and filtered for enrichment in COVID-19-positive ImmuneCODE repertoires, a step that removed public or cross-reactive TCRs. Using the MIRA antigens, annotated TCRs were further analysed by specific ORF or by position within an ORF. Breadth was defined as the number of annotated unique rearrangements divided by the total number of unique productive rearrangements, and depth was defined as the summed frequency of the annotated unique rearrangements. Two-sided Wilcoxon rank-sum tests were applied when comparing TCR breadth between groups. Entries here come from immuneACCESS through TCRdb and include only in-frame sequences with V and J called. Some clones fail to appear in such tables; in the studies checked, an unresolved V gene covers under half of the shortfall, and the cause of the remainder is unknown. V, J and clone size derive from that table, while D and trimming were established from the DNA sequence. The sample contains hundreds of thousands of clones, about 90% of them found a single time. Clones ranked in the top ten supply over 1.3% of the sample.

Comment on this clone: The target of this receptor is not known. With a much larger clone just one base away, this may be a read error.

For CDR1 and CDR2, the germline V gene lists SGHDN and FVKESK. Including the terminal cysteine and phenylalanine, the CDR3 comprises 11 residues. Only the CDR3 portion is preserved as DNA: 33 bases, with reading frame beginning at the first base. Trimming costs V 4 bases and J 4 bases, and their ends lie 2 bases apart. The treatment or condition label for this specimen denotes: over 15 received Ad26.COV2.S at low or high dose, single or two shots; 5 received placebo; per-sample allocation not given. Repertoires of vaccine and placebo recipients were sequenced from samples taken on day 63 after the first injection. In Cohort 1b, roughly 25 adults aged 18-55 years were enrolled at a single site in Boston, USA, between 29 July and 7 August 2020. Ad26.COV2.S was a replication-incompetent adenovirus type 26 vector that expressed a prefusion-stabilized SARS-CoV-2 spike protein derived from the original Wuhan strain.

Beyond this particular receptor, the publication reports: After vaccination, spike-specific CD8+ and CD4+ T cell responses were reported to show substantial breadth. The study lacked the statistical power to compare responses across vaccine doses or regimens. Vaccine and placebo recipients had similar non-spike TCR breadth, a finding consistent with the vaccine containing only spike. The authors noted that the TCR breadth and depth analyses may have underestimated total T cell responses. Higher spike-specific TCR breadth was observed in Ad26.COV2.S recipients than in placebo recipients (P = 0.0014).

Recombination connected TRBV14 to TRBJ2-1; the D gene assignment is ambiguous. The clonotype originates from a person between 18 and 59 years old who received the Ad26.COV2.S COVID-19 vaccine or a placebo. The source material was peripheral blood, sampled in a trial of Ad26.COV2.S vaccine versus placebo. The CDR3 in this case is CASSLYNEQFF. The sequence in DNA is TGTGCCAGCAGCCTTTACAATGAGCAGTTCTTC.